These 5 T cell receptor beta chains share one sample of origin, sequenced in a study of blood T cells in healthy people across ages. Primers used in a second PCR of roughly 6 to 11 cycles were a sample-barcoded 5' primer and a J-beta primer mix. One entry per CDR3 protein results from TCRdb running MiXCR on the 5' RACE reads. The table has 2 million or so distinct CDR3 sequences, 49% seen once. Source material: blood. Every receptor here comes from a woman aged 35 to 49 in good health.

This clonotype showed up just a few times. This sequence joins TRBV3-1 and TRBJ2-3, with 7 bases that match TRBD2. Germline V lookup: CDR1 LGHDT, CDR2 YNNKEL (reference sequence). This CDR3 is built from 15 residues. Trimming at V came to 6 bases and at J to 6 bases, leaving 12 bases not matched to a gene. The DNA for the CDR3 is TGTGCCAGCAGTTGGAGGAGGGGACTAACGGATACGCAGTATTTT. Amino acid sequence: CASSWRRGLTDTQYF.

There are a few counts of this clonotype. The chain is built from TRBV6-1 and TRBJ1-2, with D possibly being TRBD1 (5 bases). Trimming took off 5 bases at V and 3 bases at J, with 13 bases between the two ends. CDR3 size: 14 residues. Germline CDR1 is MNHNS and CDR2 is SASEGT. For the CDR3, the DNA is TGTGCCAGCAGTCCGGTGGGGGACTACTATGGCTACACCTTC. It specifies CASSPVGDYYGYTF.

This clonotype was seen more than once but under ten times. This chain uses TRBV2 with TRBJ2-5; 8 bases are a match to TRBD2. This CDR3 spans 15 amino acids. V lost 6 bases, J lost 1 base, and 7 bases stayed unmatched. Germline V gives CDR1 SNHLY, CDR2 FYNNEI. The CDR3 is CASSRSGGFQETQYF. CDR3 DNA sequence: TGTGCCAGCAGCCGCAGCGGGGGATTCCAAGAGACCCAGTACTTC.

The chain's CDR3 is CASSYSLAKAGIDEQFF. The CDR3 bases are TGTGCCAGCAGTTACAGTTTGGCGAAGGCAGGGATCGATGAGCAGTTCTTC. This chain links TRBV6-6 with TRBJ2-1; D perhaps matches TRBD1 (5 bases). Trimming shortened V by 2 bases and J by 8 bases, and 22 bases separated the two germline ends. The CDR3 loop spans 17 amino acids. In germline, CDR1 is MNHNY, CDR2 SVGAGI (reference sequence).

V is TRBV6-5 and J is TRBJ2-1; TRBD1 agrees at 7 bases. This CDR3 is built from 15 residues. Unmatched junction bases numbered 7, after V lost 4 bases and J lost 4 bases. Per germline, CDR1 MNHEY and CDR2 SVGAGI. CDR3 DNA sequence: TGTGCCAGCAGTTCGGACAGGCTACCATACAATGAGCAGTTCTTC. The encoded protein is CASSSDRLPYNEQFF.